The 14 T cell receptor beta chains below were found in one sample sequenced in a study of chronic HIV infection and antiretroviral therapy. Each CDR3 protein is one row after TCRdb ran MiXCR on the 5' RACE reads. The sample shows about 48,000 distinct CDR3 sequences, about 20% of them seen only once. Sequenced input: peripheral blood. These receptors were obtained from an adult who had HIV and had not received antiretroviral therapy, or was an uninfected healthy control (not recorded which).

The rearrangement joins TRBV25-1 to TRBJ2-2; perhaps TRBD2 as D (6 bases). CDR1 MGHDK and CDR2 SYGVNS come from the germline V gene. This CDR3 is 14 amino acids long. V lost 4 bases, J lost 4 bases, and 10 bases lay in between. CDR3 protein: CASSGRAGTGELFF. The CDR3 coding sequence is TGTGCCAGCAGTGGGAGGGCAGGCACCGGGGAGCTGTTTTTT.

This clonotype has more than one count but fewer than ten. V and J are TRBV29-1 and TRBJ2-1, with a possible D match to TRBD2 (6 bases). The CDR3 has 13 residues. The V end lost 1 base, the J end lost 10 bases, and 14 bases lay between the germline ends. Germline V gene data show CDR1 as SQVTM and CDR2 as ANQGSEA. The CDR3 is CSVEGRVQKEQFF. CDR3 in DNA: TGCAGCGTTGAAGGGAGGGTGCAGAAGGAGCAGTTCTTC.

The sample holds a few counts of this clonotype. The genes are TRBV27 and TRBJ2-7; TRBD1 matches 7 bases. This CDR3 is built from 15 residues. V dropped 5 bases and J dropped 2; count of bases not matched to a gene: 9. Germline values: CDR1 MNHEY, CDR2 SMNVEV (reference sequence). The CDR3 region has the DNA TGTGCCAGCAGTCCCGGTTCGCAGGGGGCCTACGAGCAGTACTTC. It encodes CASSPGSQGAYEQYF.

Here the CDR3 reads CSARAAGGLTYEQYF. The CDR3 nucleotides are TGCAGTGCTAGAGCAGCCGGGGGCCTTACCTACGAGCAGTACTTC. This chain uses TRBV20-1 with TRBJ2-7; possibly TRBD1 or TRBD2 for D (6 bases each). This CDR3 is 15 amino acids long. Per the germline V gene, CDR1 is DFQATT and CDR2 is SNEGSKA (reference sequence). Trimming took off 1 base at V and 2 bases at J, with 15 bases between the two ends.

The table lists this clonotype with a few counts. V usage is TRBV28 and J usage is TRBJ2-5; D remains unclear. Germline CDR1 reads MDHEN; CDR2 reads SYDVKM. This CDR3 has 17 residues. Trimming pared 5 bases from V and 0 bases from J, leaving 19 bases between. CDR3 nucleotides: TGTGCCAGCAGTCCGCCCCCACAGCACACTTACCAAGAGACCCAGTACTTC. Protein product: CASSPPPQHTYQETQYF.

The chain couples TRBV28 to TRBJ2-2; no clear D gene. This CDR3 has 12 residues. Germline assignment: CDR1 MDHEN and CDR2 SYDVKM. V lost 6 bases to trimming and J lost 5 bases, with 7 bases between them. The CDR3 coding sequence is TGTGCCAGCAGACTTCTAACCGGGGAGCTGTTTTTT. This sequence encodes CASRLLTGELFF.

The rearrangement joins TRBV7-6 to TRBJ2-6, with D possibly being TRBD2 (6 bases). Germline V gene sequence: CDR1 SGHVS, CDR2 FNYEAQ. This CDR3 has 15 residues. The V end was cut by 5 bases, the J end by 1 base, with 9 bases between. The DNA of the CDR3 is TGTGCCAGCAGCCGCGGGGCGTCTGGGGCCAACGTCCTGACTTTC. The encoded protein is CASSRGASGANVLTF.

V usage is TRBV2 and J usage is TRBJ1-4; D is unclear. The length of the CDR3 is 16 residues. Germline V CDR1 and CDR2: SNHLY, FYNNEI. Trimming left V 7 bases short and J 2 bases short, with 17 bases between. In DNA, the CDR3 is TGTGCCAGCAAGATAGACCCCATGGGCACTAATGAAAAACTGTTTTTT. Its translation: CASKIDPMGTNEKLFF.

The chain links TRBV7-9 to TRBJ1-1, with a tentative D call TRBD1 (6 bases). Germline V lookup: CDR1 SEHNR, CDR2 FQNEAQ (reference sequence). Between the trimmed V and J ends, which lost 3 bases and 5 bases, there was a span of 19 bases. The length of the CDR3 is 16 residues. The DNA of the CDR3 is TGTGCCAGCAGCTTGACAGGACCCAGTGGTAGTACTGAAGCTTTCTTT. Protein sequence: CASSLTGPSGSTEAFF.

The sample holds many counts of this clonotype. The rearrangement links TRBV11-2 to TRBJ2-7, with no clear D. This CDR3 has 14 amino acids. CDR1 SGHAT and CDR2 FQNNGV come from the germline V gene. Trimming took off 5 bases at V and 3 bases at J, with 14 bases between the two ends. The CDR3 bases are TGTGCCAGCAGCGAGACCCGGAGCCGCTACGAGCAGTACTTC. Its protein product is CASSETRSRYEQYF.

V is TRBV20-1 and J is TRBJ2-2, with TRBD2 identical over 10 bases. Germline V gene data show CDR1 as DFQATT and CDR2 as SNEGSKA (reference sequence). This CDR3 spans 16 amino acids. V gave up 5 bases and J gave up 4 bases; unmatched junction bases: 10. CDR3 in DNA: TGCAGTGCTTTGAGCGGGGTAGCGGGAGGCACCGGGGAGCTGTTTTTT. Translating it yields CSALSGVAGGTGELFF.

A few counts support this clonotype. This chain connects TRBV11-1 to TRBJ1-1; D unclear. The CDR3 contains 14 residues. Deletions cut 4 bases from V and 5 bases from J, with 14 bases between. Germline V gene data show CDR1 as SGHAT and CDR2 as FQDESV (reference sequence). The CDR3 spells CASSSGDPGTEAFF. CDR3 bases: TGTGCCAGCAGCTCAGGTGACCCGGGGACTGAAGCTTTCTTT.

The sample holds a few counts of this clonotype. CDR3 loop: CASSPRGTGRLGYTF. DNA for the CDR3: TGTGCCAGCAGTCCAAGAGGGACAGGGAGGCTTGGCTACACCTTC. The rearrangement uses TRBV12-3 or TRBV12-4 and TRBJ1-2; TRBD1 agrees at 9 bases. The CDR3 has 15 residues. Trimming cost V 5 bases and J 7 bases; bases outside gene matches: 11.

This clonotype has only a few counts. The chain links TRBV18 to TRBJ2-5, with a tentative D call TRBD1 (5 bases). CDR1 is KGHSH and CDR2 is LQKENI in the germline V gene. The length of the CDR3 is 15 residues. The ends were cut back, 3 bases at V and 3 bases at J, with 14 bases in the middle. The CDR3 bases are TGTGCCAGCTCACCGTCTCAAACAGGTGAAGAGACCCAGTACTTC. Protein product: CASSPSQTGEETQYF.